This T cell receptor beta chain stems from a study of beta chain features in type 1 diabetes (dated by TCRdb to between 2018 and 2020). For the wider study: Mean age, gender distribution, total cell number and subset yield did not differ between patients and healthy donors. A total of over 90,000,000 sorted cells were examined across all samples, and a strong correlation was observed between cell number per subset and RNA yield. In the study, TCRB repertoires of sorted circulating CD4+ T cell subsets from recently diagnosed type 1 diabetes patients were compared with those of matched healthy donors. Regulatory and stem cell-like memory subsets were obtained from only 8 patients and roughly 8 healthy donors, while naive and central memory subsets were obtained from all 28 donors. Study-level results and caveats: Because the HLA sub-analyses included only small numbers of individuals, any influence of HLA type on TCRB rearrangement was left unresolved. At VDJ recombination sites, patients with type 1 diabetes made fewer insertions and deleted more nucleotides, a pattern implying thymic rearrangement abnormalities. Because cDNA rather than genomic DNA was sequenced, highly expressing activated cells could have been over-represented, although no difference in activation and CD3 levels was found between groups. PCR might favor shorter templates, but patient and control samples were amplified and corrected together, so any skew would affect both groups equally. In all four CD4+ subsets, TCRB CDR3 length was moderately but significantly shorter in type 1 diabetes patients. Naive, central memory and regulatory TCRB repertoires appeared to be more similar among patients than among healthy donors.

A word on this clone: Its antigen specificity is not known. The input lacks base qualities; no much larger clone sits a single base away.

A distance of 16 bases separates the germline ends of V and J, which lose 4 bases and 3 bases respectively. The CDR3, from cysteine to phenylalanine, totals 16 residues. This entry keeps only the CDR3 DNA: 48 bases, framed from base 1. Reading the germline V gene gives CDR1 SGDLS and CDR2 YYNGEE. Each donor gave one peripheral blood draw, averaging approximately 120 mL, which was collected into heparinised tubes. Naive, central memory, regulatory and stem cell-like memory CD4+ T cells were sorted on a BD FACSAria II using a panel including CD45RO, CCR7, CD25, CD127, CD95 and CD27. Every sorted population had a purity above 95%. PBMCs were separated immediately by Lymphoprep density gradient centrifugation and were stained directly, without being cultured. So that batch effects would be minimized, each experiment stained and sorted samples in pairs, pairing one healthy donor with one patient. The High Capacity cDNA Reverse Transcription Kit was used to reverse transcribe all of the isolated RNA, meaning that expressed TCRB transcripts were what got sequenced. Deep immunoSEQ sequencing was applied to naive, central memory and regulatory T cell samples, giving an average of roughly 3.5 million total reads per sample. Sorted cells were lysed in RLT buffer, and RNA was extracted using DNase-treated RNeasy Micro or Mini kits according to cell number. Each cell subset was processed on its own to prevent cross-contamination, while patient and healthy donor samples were processed together. Using the immunoSEQ multiplex PCR, TCRB sequences were amplified from cDNA into 87-bp fragments spanning the CDR3 region. Sequencing of the amplicons was performed on the Illumina HiSeq platform. Per the authors' processing: Synthetic template baselines were used to correct PCR bias computationally, reads within Hamming distance 2 were collapsed together, and singletons that could not be merged were discarded. Reads were aligned against IMGT to assign V, D and J genes, CDR3 length and insertions or deletions at six rearrangement sites. Clonotype counts were normalized to sorted cell number within each subset before computing true diversity and Gini coefficients with the tcR R package. Repertoire sharing was quantified using the overlap coefficient calculated on TCRB nucleotide sequences. Out-of-frame TCRB sequences from naive cells were analyzed to stand in for the pre-selection repertoire. Not all clones reach the TCRdb copy of this immuneACCESS table, which keeps in-frame sequences only. Checked studies attribute under half of the gap to unresolved V genes and leave the rest unexplained. V and J calls and clone size are those listed in that table; D and trimming were worked out from the DNA. This sample comprises about 620,000 clones, about 14% of them detected only once. The ten most abundant clones make up about 0.097% of the sample.

The V and J segments used are TRBV9 and TRBJ1-4; TRBD1 is a possible D gene, resting on 5 matching bases. The sequence was collected from a man between 18 and 35 years old in good health. Sequencing was carried out using naive CD4+ T cells from blood. The cell subset or site label here, explained by the study, means: true naive CD4+ T cells. The nucleotide sequence reads as follows: TGTGCCAGCAGCCCGAGCGCGACAGCTTCTAATGAAAAACTGTTTTTT. Protein translation: CASSPSATASNEKLFF.